This TCR beta chain emerged from a study of control samples from healthy donors and cancer patients (dated by TCRdb to 2018 to 2021). Comments on this clone: No antigen is known for it. No per-base quality is available; no much larger clone lies one base away.

Library preparation used the immunoSEQ multiplex PCR assay. TCRdb re-hosts the immuneACCESS table, in-frame sequences only. Its copies lack some clones; in the studies checked, an unresolved V gene accounts for under half of them, and the cause for the rest is not known. The sample includes roughly 130,000 clones, with 90% observed a single time. The ten largest make up roughly 2.5% of the sample. Trimming takes 2 bases from V and 13 bases from J, and the germline ends sit 17 bases apart. CDR3 length: 13 amino acids, cysteine to phenylalanine. Kept here is only the CDR3 DNA, which spans 39 bases and is read in frame from base 1. CDR1 and CDR2 were assigned from the germline V gene (reference sequence) as LGHDT and YNNKEL.

The sequence links TRBV3-1 (or the pseudogene TRBV3-2) to TRBJ1-2; a confident D gene designation cannot be given. Sequences were obtained from blood. The TCR was taken from a man younger than 35 in good health. The DNA is TGTGCCAGCAGCCAAAGTCGTCGGGGTTTAGGCACCTTC. It is translated as CASSQSRRGLGTF.